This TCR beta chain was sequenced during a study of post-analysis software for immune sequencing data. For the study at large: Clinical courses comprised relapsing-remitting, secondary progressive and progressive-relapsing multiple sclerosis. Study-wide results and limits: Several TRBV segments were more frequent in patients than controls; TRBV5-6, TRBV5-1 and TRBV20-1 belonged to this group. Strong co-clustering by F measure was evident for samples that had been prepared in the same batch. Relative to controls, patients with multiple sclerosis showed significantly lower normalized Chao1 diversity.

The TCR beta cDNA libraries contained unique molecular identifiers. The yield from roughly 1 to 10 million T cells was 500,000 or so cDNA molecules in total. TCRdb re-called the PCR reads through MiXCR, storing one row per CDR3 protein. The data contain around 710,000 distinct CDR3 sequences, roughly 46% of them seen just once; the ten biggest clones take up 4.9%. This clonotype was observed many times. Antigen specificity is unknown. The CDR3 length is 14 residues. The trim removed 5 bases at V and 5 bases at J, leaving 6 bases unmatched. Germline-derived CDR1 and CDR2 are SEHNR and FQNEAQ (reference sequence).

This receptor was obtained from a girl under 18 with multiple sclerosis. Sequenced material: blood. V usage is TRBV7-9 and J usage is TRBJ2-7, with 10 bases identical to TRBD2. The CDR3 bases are TGTGCCAGCAGCCCTAGCGGGAGCTACAACGAGCAGTACTTC. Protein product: CASSPSGSYNEQYF.